Reported below is one T cell receptor beta chain. These data originate in a study of blood T cell repertoires in COVID-19. Whole-study context: Recovered status in Cohort 3 required two negative PCRs, clearance, or symptom resolution.

Assay used: immunoSEQ multiplex PCR; TCRdb lists only in-frame clones, some missing. This table holds a few hundred thousand clones, roughly 87% found once. The study drew participants aged roughly 18 to 89 years from under 30 US areas. Participants' reported clinical history set cohort assignment. The CDR3 contains 15 residues. The ends lost 10 bases at V and 2 bases at J; junction bases unmatched: 13. The germline CDR1 and CDR2 sequences are SGHRS and YFSETQ. The gene calls are TRBV5-1 and TRBJ2-7; 9 nucleotides agree with TRBD1. Specimen: PBMCs or T cells enriched from blood (not recorded which). The receptor comes from a man aged 25-45 years in a cohort exposed to, infected with or recovered from COVID-19 (not recorded which). CDR3 loop: CAGEEPRDRAYEQYF. CDR3 DNA: TGCGCCGGAGAGGAGCCTAGGGACAGGGCCTACGAGCAGTACTTC.